The 25 T cell receptor beta chains given below trace back to one sample, sequenced in a study of T cell repertoires in cytomegalovirus infection. TCRdb re-called the reads through MiXCR, storing one row per CDR3 protein. The sample holds under 850,000 distinct CDR3 sequences, about 40% seen once. The sample was PBMCs. These receptors were obtained from a human donor in good health (CMV status not recorded). Some clones in this sample may be carry-over from other donors' samples.

The chain has TRBV20-1 and TRBJ1-1; D unclear. This CDR3 spans 12 amino acids. Germline V gives CDR1 DFQATT, CDR2 SNEGSKA (reference sequence). Trimming left V 4 bases short and J 2 bases short, with 8 bases between. The CDR3 reads CSATKVNTEAFF. The CDR3 coding sequence is TGCAGTGCTACAAAAGTTAACACTGAAGCTTTCTTT.

This clonotype was found many times. CDR3 sequence: CASSSTSGGGGEQFF. As DNA, the CDR3 is TGTGCCAGCAGCTCGACTAGCGGGGGCGGCGGTGAGCAGTTCTTC. This chain uses TRBV7-6 with TRBJ2-1, with 12 bases matching TRBD2. Germline lookup yields CDR1 SGHVS and CDR2 FNYEAQ. Trimming at V came to 4 bases and at J to 9 bases, leaving 7 bases not matched to a gene. This CDR3 has 15 amino acids.

The rearrangement uses TRBV7-2 and TRBJ1-6, with D tentatively TRBD1 (6 bases). CDR3 size: 15 residues. The germline V gene has CDR1 SGHTA and CDR2 FQGNSA. Trimming removed 1 base at V and 14 bases at J, with 18 bases between. The CDR3 region has the DNA TGTGCCAGCAGCTTAGGGGGGGCTCAGACCCGGGCCCTCCACTTT. This gives the protein CASSLGGAQTRALHF.

This clonotype showed up just a few times. The chain combines TRBV7-9 with TRBJ1-1; 7 bases match TRBD1. CDR3 length equals 12 residues. Germline V lookup: CDR1 SEHNR, CDR2 FQNEAQ (reference sequence). Trimming removed 5 bases from V and 11 bases from J; junction bases left unmatched: 8. The CDR3 reads CASSLQGMQAFF. The CDR3 DNA sequence: TGTGCCAGCAGCCTACAGGGGATGCAGGCTTTCTTT.

V is TRBV7-4 and J is TRBJ1-1; D gene ambiguous. Trimming stripped 6 bases from V and 3 bases from J, with 11 bases between. This CDR3 comprises 13 residues. The germline V gene has CDR1 SGHVT and CDR2 SQSDAQ. The CDR3, as DNA: TGTGCCAGCAGTCACATTGGAGACACTGAAGCTTTCTTT. It codes for CASSHIGDTEAFF.

This clonotype was observed many times. The chain joins TRBV7-2 to TRBJ1-2; maybe TRBD1 (5 bases). The germline CDR1 and CDR2 sequences are SGHTA and FQGNSA. The CDR3 runs to 13 residues. V was trimmed by 3 bases and J by 8 bases, leaving 13 bases between them. The CDR3 sequence: CASSLGTWEGYTF. The CDR3 region has the DNA TGTGCCAGCAGCTTGGGGACTTGGGAGGGCTACACCTTC.

This clonotype was recorded many times. The chain links TRBV7-2 to TRBJ2-5; possibly TRBD1 or TRBD2 for D (5 bases each). Germline CDR1 SGHTA, CDR2 FQGNSA. The CDR3 sequence is 15 residues long. V lost 1 base, J lost 5 bases, and 14 bases lay in between. The CDR3 nucleotides are TGTGCCAGCAGCTTAGTCCCGGGATGGGGGGAGACCCAGTACTTC. This codes for CASSLVPGWGETQYF.

This clonotype was counted a few times. The V and J genes are TRBV5-6 and TRBJ1-1; the match to TRBD1 covers 8 bases. The CDR3 consists of 18 residues. V gave up 1 base and J gave up 0 bases; unmatched junction bases: 11. Germline V gene data show CDR1 as SGHDT and CDR2 as YYEEEE. The CDR3 coding sequence is TGTGCCAGCAGCTTGCCGACAGGGGAAGTTGACATGAACACTGAAGCTTTCTTT. The encoded protein is CASSLPTGEVDMNTEAFF. The whole variable domain, remainder taken from reference TRBV5-6 and TRBJ1-1, is DAGVTQSPTHLIKTRGQQVTLRCSPKSGHDTVSWYQQALGQGPQFIFQYYEEEERQRGNFPDRFSGHQFPNYSSELNVNALLLGDSALYLCASSLPTGEVDMNTEAFFGQGTRLTVV.

The genes are TRBV6-8 and TRBJ2-7; no clear D gene. The V end lost 5 bases, the J end lost 3 bases, and 14 bases lay between the germline ends. The CDR3 spans 14 residues. Germline CDR1 reads MNHGY; CDR2 reads SAAAGT. The chain's CDR3 is CASSVLDFGYEQYF. CDR3 coding DNA: TGTGCCAGCAGTGTTTTGGATTTTGGCTACGAGCAGTACTTC.

The V gene is TRBV10-3, the J gene TRBJ1-1; the D gene is possibly TRBD1 (6 bases). The germline gives CDR1 ENHRY, CDR2 SYGVKD. Trimming took 4 bases from V and 5 from J, leaving 14 bases between them. The length of the CDR3 is 14 residues. The CDR3 protein is CAISGTGTRTEAFF. CDR3 DNA sequence: TGTGCCATCAGTGGGACCGGGACAAGGACTGAAGCTTTCTTT.

The rearrangement uses TRBV20-1 and TRBJ1-6; D is uncertain. CDR1 and CDR2 (germline): DFQATT, SNEGSKA (reference sequence). The CDR3 sequence is 15 residues long. The ends were cut back, 1 base at V and 10 bases at J, with 17 bases in the middle. The chain's CDR3 is CSARAANGVCSPLHF. CDR3 nucleotide sequence: TGCAGTGCTAGAGCTGCGAATGGGGTTTGCTCACCCCTCCACTTT.

The rearrangement uses TRBV28 and TRBJ1-1; D remains ambiguous. V was trimmed by 4 bases and J by 2 bases, leaving 8 bases between them. Germline CDR1 and CDR2: MDHEN and SYDVKM. This CDR3 region has 13 residues. The CDR3 DNA is TGTGCCAGCAGTTATGCCTCTAACACTGAAGCTTTCTTT. Translating gives CASSYASNTEAFF.

The sample holds a few counts of this clonotype. The chain's CDR3 is CAIRPEGEKLFF. In nucleotides, the CDR3 is TGTGCCATCCGTCCGGAGGGGGAAAAACTGTTTTTT. The chain links TRBV7-2 to TRBJ1-4; D may be TRBD1 (5 bases). Germline-derived CDR1 and CDR2 are SGHTA and FQGNSA. The germline V and J ends were trimmed by 10 bases and 8 bases, with 14 bases remaining between them. This CDR3 has 12 residues.

V gene TRBV27 combines with J gene TRBJ2-1, with 12 bases lining up with TRBD2. The V gene's germline CDR1 is MNHEY and CDR2 SMNVEV (reference sequence). CDR3 size: 16 residues. V lost 5 bases, J lost 4 bases, and 6 bases stayed unmatched. CDR3 bases: TGTGCCAGCAGTATTTGGACTAGCGGGGAATACAATGAGCAGTTCTTC. Protein: CASSIWTSGEYNEQFF.

In its sample, this clonotype was seen once. A read error may explain this, as a much larger clone is one base away. V usage is TRBV12-3 or TRBV12-4 and J usage is TRBJ1-5; D possibly corresponds to TRBD1 (6 bases). The CDR3 is 14 amino acids. The CDR3 reads CASSPRGSNQPQPF. CDR3 coding DNA: TGTGCCAGCAGTCCCAGGGGTAGCAATCAGCCCCAGCCTTTT.

The V call is TRBV29-1, the J call TRBJ2-3, with 7 positions matching TRBD1. The V and J ends lost 5 bases and 1 base, in that order; junction bases with no gene match: 6. CDR1 and CDR2 from the germline V gene are SQVTM and ANQGSEA. The CDR3 is 14 residues long. Here the CDR3 reads CSVLTGHRTDTQYF. Here the CDR3 DNA reads TGCAGCGTTCTGACAGGGCACCGCACAGATACGCAGTATTTT.

This clonotype was observed a few times. Written as DNA, the CDR3 is TGTGCCAGCAGACCCACGGGTGTGGTTGACTATGGCTACACCTTC. Amino acid sequence: CASRPTGVVDYGYTF. This chain connects TRBV7-2 to TRBJ1-2, with D unclear. Deletions cut 6 bases from V and 3 bases from J, with 17 bases between. This CDR3 contains 15 residues. Germline V gene lookup returns CDR1 SGHTA and CDR2 FQGNSA.

This clonotype occurred a few times. The V and J genes are TRBV12-3 or TRBV12-4 and TRBJ1-4; D gene ambiguous. Trimming removed 3 bases at V and 12 bases at J, with 11 bases between. The CDR3 contains 12 residues. In nucleotides, the CDR3 is TGTGCCAGCAGTTTTCTGGGTATGGAACTGTTTTTT. Amino acid sequence: CASSFLGMELFF.

The chain employs TRBV2 and TRBJ2-1; TRBD2 agrees at 11 bases. This CDR3 has 15 amino acids. V lost 4 bases, J lost 9 bases, and 8 bases stayed unmatched. Germline CDR1 reads SNHLY; CDR2 reads FYNNEI. CDR3 amino acids: CASSAGTSGLVEQFF. The CDR3 DNA reads TGTGCCAGCAGTGCAGGGACTAGCGGTCTTGTTGAGCAGTTCTTC.

The chain combines TRBV6-5 with TRBJ1-3; D is ambiguous. Trimming took 8 bases from V and 0 from J, leaving 8 bases between them. The germline gives CDR1 MNHEY, CDR2 SVGAGI. The CDR3 covers 13 residues. CDR3: CASRGFSGNTIYF. CDR3 coding DNA: TGTGCCAGCCGGGGATTCTCTGGAAACACCATATATTTT.

In this sample, this clonotype is medium-sized. This chain connects TRBV7-6 to TRBJ2-5, with D possibly TRBD2 on 6 matching bases. Per germline, CDR1 SGHVS and CDR2 FNYEAQ. V dropped 4 bases and J dropped 8 bases, with 14 bases sitting between them. This CDR3 spans 13 amino acids. The CDR3 here is CASSSQGGATQYF. As DNA, the CDR3 is TGTGCCAGCAGCTCCCAAGGAGGGGCAACCCAGTACTTC.

This clonotype showed up just a few times. CDR3 in amino acids: CASSYGPPNHYGYTF. In DNA, the CDR3 is TGTGCCAGCAGTTACGGGCCCCCGAATCACTATGGCTACACCTTC. The chain employs TRBV6-6 and TRBJ1-2; D is ambiguous. The V end was cut by 2 bases, the J end by 3 bases, with 13 bases between. Germline-derived CDR1 and CDR2 are MNHNY and SVGAGI (reference sequence). This CDR3 is built from 15 residues.

This clonotype turned up a few times. The rearrangement joins TRBV7-3 to TRBJ2-3; a possible D gene is TRBD2 (6 bases). This CDR3 contains 16 residues. V lost 3 bases and J 2 bases, leaving 15 bases between the germline ends. The germline V gene has CDR1 SGHTA and CDR2 FQGTGA. The CDR3 region is CASSFQGGGSTDTQYF. CDR3 DNA: TGTGCCAGCAGCTTTCAGGGCGGAGGGTCCACAGATACGCAGTATTTT.

The chain combines TRBV7-6 with TRBJ2-7; a weak D match, TRBD1 (6 bases). V gave up 5 bases and J gave up 0 bases, with 17 bases separating them. This CDR3 region has 16 residues. Germline V lookup: CDR1 SGHVS, CDR2 FNYEAQ. CDR3 residues: CASSVRGRGFSYEQYF. The DNA of the CDR3 is TGTGCCAGCAGCGTCAGGGGACGGGGCTTCTCCTACGAGCAGTACTTC.

This clonotype was found many times. The chain combines TRBV7-2 with TRBJ2-1, with 10 bases identical to TRBD2. CDR1 and CDR2 (germline): SGHTA, FQGNSA. V lost 5 bases and J lost 7; bases outside the gene matches: 8. The CDR3 has 15 residues. In DNA, the CDR3 is TGTGCCAGCAGCCCCCCGGGACTAGCGAGGAATGAGCAGTTCTTC. Protein sequence: CASSPPGLARNEQFF. Looking up the rest from reference TRBV7-2 and TRBJ2-1 gives the full variable domain: GAGVSQSPSNKVTEKGKDVELRCDPISGHTALYWYRQSLGQGLEFLIYFQGNSAPDKSGLPSDRFSAERTGGSVSTLTIQRTQQEDSAVYLCASSPPGLARNEQFFGPGTRLTVL.